The sequence of this T cell receptor (beta chain) was determined in a study of shared clonotypes between healthy human individuals (dated by TCRdb to about 2020). In terms of the full investigation: The cohort included a few men and a couple of women between 18 and 49 years of age. To increase sequencing depth and limit assay-specific biases, different laboratories used diverse techniques to prepare libraries and sequence TCR repertoires. To estimate repertoire size and how much clonotypes are shared between individuals, the study performed deep sequencing of blood TCR repertoires from a few healthy adults. For each donor, CD4 naive and CD4 memory were each given three plates, CD8 naive was given two plates, and CD8 memory was given one plate. Between about 0.9 and 10 billion PBMCs per donor were obtained by leukapheresis. The study at large found these results: Pairwise subsampling indicated that sequencing depth was expected to affect the degree of clonotype sharing among donors. Approximately 4.8% of naive CD4, more than 3% of naive CD8, about 2.4% of memory CD4, and 0.35% to 0.5% of memory CD8 clonotypes were shared across several donors. Estimated clonotype richness was generally larger for naive than for memory subsets. Because the study included only a small number of donors, the genetic and exposure-history diversity represented was limited. Sampling was restricted to blood, and TCR repertoires in tissue are likely to differ from TCR repertoires in blood. Higher generation probabilities were observed for clonotypes shared by all four sorted-subset donors than for non-shared clonotypes. Even with the large sequencing depth, rarefaction of the sorted-subset datasets indicated that sequencing was incomplete.

Turning to this clone: No cognate antigen has been identified for it. No base-level quality is on record; no much larger clone is a single base apart. This sample includes further DNA sequences coding for the same CDR3.

Using the deep immunoSEQ assay, TCR CDR3 regions were amplified from genomic DNA by multiplex PCR. Genomic DNA extracted from each cell subset was distributed evenly over all wells of several immunoSEQ 96-well plates, and each plate served as one replicate. For sorted subsets, 200 ng of genomic DNA, equivalent to around 29,000 T cell genomes, went into each replicate PCR. The purified libraries were quantified using a Qubit 3.0 fluorometer, sized with a Bioanalyzer 2100, and then quantified again using the KAPA Library Quantification kit. Each immunoSEQ 96-well plate was sequenced on its own single-read 150-cycle Illumina NextSeq 550 flow cell. Regarding the original processing steps: The immunoSEQ output contained only junctional sequences without quality scores, so filtering could not match that applied to full-length reads. Sequences were annotated with PyIR, a Python wrapper for IgBLAST v1.9, and V/J genes and CDR3 were assigned using IMGT germline references. Reads with weak V/J assignments (E-value above 1e-6), missing CDR3, stop codons, out-of-frame junctions, or ambiguous translated residues were removed. V3J clonotypes were defined by identical inferred V gene, J gene, and CDR3 amino acid sequence. To compute the percentage overlap between repertoires, the number of shared unique clonotypes was divided by the size of the smaller repertoire. Three approaches were used to assess repertoire richness: RTK rarefaction, the Chao1 estimator, and Recon v2.1 estimates of unobserved clonotypes. OLGA was used to compute generation probabilities for all TCRbeta clonotypes that the gDNA method yielded from a few donors. The immuneACCESS repertoire file appears here via TCRdb, limited to in-frame rearrangements. These files lack a portion of the clones; in checked studies, under half of the deficit traces to unresolved V genes, and the cause of the others is not known. V and J calls and clone size follow that table, whereas D and trimming were derived from the DNA. In all, the sample holds roughly 2.2 million clones, and 85% to 95% of those were seen once. The ten largest clonotypes hold around 0.38% of the sample.

Unmatched junction bases come to 6, with V trimmed by 5 bases and J by 1 base. Via the germline V gene, CDR1 is MDHEN and CDR2 SYDVKM. The CDR3 numbers 15 residues from cysteine through phenylalanine. Solely the CDR3 DNA is kept, with 45 bases framed from the first base. Donors were healthy HIV-negative adults with no recently reported acute infections or vaccinations. All donors were Caucasian adults living in Nashville, Tennessee, USA. CD4+ T cells were enriched by magnetic negative selection; naive cells were then positively selected on CD45RA, and the negative fraction formed the memory subset. After blood collection by leukapheresis, PBMCs were isolated using Ficoll-Histopaque density gradient centrifugation and then cryopreserved in the vapor phase of liquid nitrogen. Purity and quantity of every magnetically sorted T cell population were checked by analytical flow cytometry. Genomic DNA was isolated from each sorted fraction and quantified by UV absorbance on a Nanodrop 2000c.

The specimen sequenced was naive CD4+ T cells from PBMCs. According to the study, the label for this sample's cell subset or site signals: CD45RA+ positively selected. The source is a young man in good health. Some clones in this sample may be carry-over from other donors' samples. The chain links TRBV28 with TRBJ1-1; 8 bases in between match TRBD1. The nucleotide sequence reads TGTGCCAGCAGTCCCTGGACAGGGCGGAACACTGAAGCTTTCTTT. This sequence encodes CASSPWTGRNTEAFF.